This T cell receptor (beta chain) was profiled in a study of radiotherapy plus CTLA-4 blockade in lung cancer (dated by TCRdb to 2016 to 2018). With respect to the entire study: Among enrolled patients, 15% to 20% had an objective response and 31% reached disease control. What the authors observed across the whole study: After treatment with radiotherapy and ipilimumab, TCR clones that came from tumors expanded in the peripheral blood. The strongest predictors of response were reported to be early dynamic shifts in blood T cell clones along with a rise in serum interferon-beta following radiation.

Trimmed from V: 2 bases; trimmed from J: 0 bases; junction bases lacking a gene match: 6. According to the germline V gene, CDR1 reads MDHEN and CDR2 reads SYDVKM. The CDR3 starts with the cysteine, ends with the phenylalanine, and has 18 residues. Just CDR3 DNA is preserved here, 54 bases in frame from base 1. The receptor library was made with the immunoSEQ multiplex PCR assay. The immuneACCESS repertoire file appears here via TCRdb, limited to in-frame rearrangements. These files lack a portion of the clones; in checked studies, under half of the deficit traces to unresolved V genes, and the cause of the others is not known. The sample table records roughly 120,000 clones; 75% to 80% of these occur just once. Clones ranked in the top ten supply 4.5% to 5.5% of the sample. The study evaluated CTLA-4 blockade (ipilimumab) given together with focal radiation therapy in patients who had chemo-refractory metastatic non-small-cell lung cancer.

As concerns this clone: The clone's antigen remains unknown. Base qualities are not at hand, and no much larger clone is one base apart.

The receptor chain draws on TRBV28 and TRBJ2-6; 8 middle bases align to TRBD1. The source is a human donor with non-small cell lung cancer who had a partial response to radiotherapy plus ipilimumab. Sequencing was performed on peripheral blood, taken from a patient treated with radiotherapy plus ipilimumab. The CDR3 region has the sequence CASSLGTGVGSGANVLTF. The sequenced DNA: TGTGCCAGCAGTTTAGGGACAGGAGTCGGCTCTGGGGCCAACGTCCTGACTTTC.